This is a list of T cell receptor beta chains from one sample in a study of T cell changes during pregnancy in multiple sclerosis. Produced via immunoSEQ multiplex PCR; TCRdb's table is partial and in-frame only. The sample consists of around 60,000 clones, 92% of them appearing once. Sequenced material: peripheral blood, taken in the second trimester of pregnancy. The receptors stem from a female donor in good health, enrolled as a control in a pregnancy study. The CDR3 runs from the conserved cysteine through the conserved F or W. Each record gives: D gene, V gene, J gene, clone size, CDR3 DNA, CDR3 protein. The D gene is left open where the match is weak. Part of the rows lack a size; the others show once, few, many or a class for expanded clones.

TRBD1,TRBV10-3,TRBJ2-1,NA,TGTGCCATCAGGGGACAGATCTACAATGAGCAGTTCTTC,CAIRGQIYNEQFF
NA,TRBV27,TRBJ2-7,few,TGTGCCAGCAGTTCCTTGGGGGCGGGTTACGAGCAGTACTTC,CASSSLGAGYEQYF
TRBD2,TRBV7-9,TRBJ2-3,NA,TGTGCCAGCAGTCCTACGGGGCGGGGGAGCACAGATACGCAGTATTTT,CASSPTGRGSTDTQYF
NA,TRBV28,TRBJ2-5,NA,TGTGCCAGCAGCTCCCCGACTCGCCGCGAGAAGACCCAGTACTTC,CASSSPTRREKTQYF
NA,TRBV7-7,TRBJ2-3,NA,TGTGCTAGCAGCTCGAGGGGGGGACCAGATACGCAGTATTTT,CASSSRGGPDTQYF
TRBD1,TRBV29-1,TRBJ2-7,NA,TGCAGCGTTGCAGGACAGGGGGCCCAGTCCTACGAGCAGTACTTC,CSVAGQGAQSYEQYF
NA,TRBV30,TRBJ2-5,NA,TGTGCCTGGAGTGAACCTAGCACGACTACCCAGTACTTC,CAWSEPSTTTQYF
TRBD1,TRBV10-2,TRBJ1-2,NA,TGCGCCAGCATAGGACAGGGGGCAGATGGCTACACCTTC,CASIGQGADGYTF
NA,TRBV7-9,TRBJ2-5,NA,TGTGCCAGCAGCAAGGTCGGGGTAGGAGAGACCCAGTACTTC,CASSKVGVGETQYF
TRBD2,TRBV5-4,TRBJ2-7,NA,TGTGCCAGCAGCTTGGCCAGCGGGAAAGTTTACGAGCAGTACTTC,CASSLASGKVYEQYF
NA,TRBV12-2,TRBJ2-4,NA,TGTGCAAGTCGCCTCGGACAGGGTGAGGAACTAGCCAAAAACATTCAGTACTTC,CASRLGQGEELAKNIQYF
TRBD1,TRBV11-2,TRBJ2-5,NA,TGTGCCAGCAGCTTAGACCAGACAGGGGTGCTCCAAGAGACCCAGTACTTC,CASSLDQTGVLQETQYF
NA,TRBV11-2,TRBJ2-3,once,TGTGCCAGCAGCCCGGGGGACCGCCGTTTCCCCGATACGCAGTATTTT,CASSPGDRRFPDTQYF
NA,TRBV30,TRBJ1-1,NA,TGTGCCTGGAGTGTCGCGCTGTCGGGCACTGAAGCTTTCTTT,CAWSVALSGTEAFF
TRBD2,TRBV28,TRBJ2-1,NA,TGTGCCAGCCTCCCACCCCCCGGGAGGGCAGTCAATGAGCAGTTCTTC,CASLPPPGRAVNEQFF
TRBD1,TRBV6-6,TRBJ1-1,NA,TGTGCCAGCACCGATCAGGGGGGCTCTGAAGCTTTCTTT,CASTDQGGSEAFF
NA,TRBV20-1,TRBJ2-1,NA,TGCAGTGCGGGGGCTGAGCAGTTCTTC,CSAGAEQFF
TRBD1,TRBV7-2,TRBJ2-7,once,TGTGCCAGCAGCCCTCAGGGGGTGGCGAGCGAGCAGTACTTC,CASSPQGVASEQYF
NA,TRBV7-3,TRBJ2-1,NA,TGTGCCAGCAGCTTGGGTCTAGCGACCTACAATGAGCAGTTCTTC,CASSLGLATYNEQFF
TRBD1,TRBV5-5,TRBJ2-2,NA,TGTGCCAGCGGCAACCGGGACAGATTATCGAACACCGGGGAGCTGTTTTTT,CASGNRDRLSNTGELFF
TRBD2,TRBV7-2,TRBJ2-5,NA,TGTGCCAGCAGCTTAGTCGCGGGAGGAGGGGAGACCCAGTACTTC,CASSLVAGGGETQYF
TRBD1,TRBV14,TRBJ1-1,NA,TGTGCCAGCAGCCAAGATTACAGGGGTGAAGCTTTCTTT,CASSQDYRGEAFF
NA,TRBV7-2,TRBJ1-1,NA,TGTGCCAGCAGCTTCGGCAGGGACACTGAAGCTTTCTTT,CASSFGRDTEAFF
NA,TRBV6-5,TRBJ1-2,NA,TGTGCCAGCAGGTTTGACTCCCGCGGCTATGGCTACACCTTC,CASRFDSRGYGYTF
TRBD1,TRBV28,TRBJ2-7,NA,TGTGCCAGCGGGAGGACAGGGGGTGCCAGAAGCTCCTACGAGCAGTACTTC,CASGRTGGARSSYEQYF
NA,TRBV15,TRBJ1-6,NA,TGTGCCACCAGCAGAGTATTGGGGCGGGACTCACCCCTCCACTTT,CATSRVLGRDSPLHF
TRBD1,TRBV10-2,TRBJ2-7,NA,TGCGCCAGCACGCTGGACAGGCGCACCTACGAGCAGTACTTC,CASTLDRRTYEQYF
NA,TRBV9,TRBJ1-3,NA,TGTGCCAGCAGCGTCCCGGGGGGAAACACCATATATTTT,CASSVPGGNTIYF